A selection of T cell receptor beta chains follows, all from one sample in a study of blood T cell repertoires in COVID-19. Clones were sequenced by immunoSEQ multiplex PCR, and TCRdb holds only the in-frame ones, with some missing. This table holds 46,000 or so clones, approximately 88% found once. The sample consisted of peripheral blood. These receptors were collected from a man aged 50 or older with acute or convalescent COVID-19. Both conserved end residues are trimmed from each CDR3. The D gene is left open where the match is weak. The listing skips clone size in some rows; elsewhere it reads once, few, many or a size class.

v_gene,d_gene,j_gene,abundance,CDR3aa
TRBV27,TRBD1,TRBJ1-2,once,ASSQQETGAAYGYT
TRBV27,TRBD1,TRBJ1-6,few,ASSLTWRGRGNSPLH
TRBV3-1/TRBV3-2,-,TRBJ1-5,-,ASSRQNYSGFYYNVSNQPQH
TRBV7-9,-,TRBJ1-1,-,ASSFREGTAF
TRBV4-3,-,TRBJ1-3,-,ASSQDAGGNGNTIY
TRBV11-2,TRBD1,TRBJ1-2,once,ASSAYATQGLYGYT
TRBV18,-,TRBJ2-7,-,ASSPSGTGASYEQY
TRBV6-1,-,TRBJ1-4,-,ASSDRDSGEKLF
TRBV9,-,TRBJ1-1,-,ASSVDSNTEAF
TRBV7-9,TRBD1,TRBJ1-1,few,ASSIRDRGNTEAF
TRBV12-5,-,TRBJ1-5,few,ASGLEGGRNQPQH
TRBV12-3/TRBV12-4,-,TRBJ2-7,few,ASSSGSREQY
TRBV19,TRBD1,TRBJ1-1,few,ASMRGPTEAF
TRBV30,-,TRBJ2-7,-,AWSDSSSGKQY
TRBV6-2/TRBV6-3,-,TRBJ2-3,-,ASSSYRTDTQY
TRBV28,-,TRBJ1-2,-,ASSRFGQGQNYGYT